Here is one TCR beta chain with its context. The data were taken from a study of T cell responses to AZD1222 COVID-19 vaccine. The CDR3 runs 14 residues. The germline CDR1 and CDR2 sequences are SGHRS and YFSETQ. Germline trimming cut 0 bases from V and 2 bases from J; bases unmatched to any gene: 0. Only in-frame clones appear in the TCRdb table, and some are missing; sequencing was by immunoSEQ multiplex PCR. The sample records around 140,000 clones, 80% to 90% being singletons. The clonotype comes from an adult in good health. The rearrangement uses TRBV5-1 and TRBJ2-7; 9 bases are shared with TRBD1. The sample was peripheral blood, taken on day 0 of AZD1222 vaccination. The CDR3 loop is CASSLGTGAYEQYF. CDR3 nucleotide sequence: TGCGCCAGCAGCTTGGGGACAGGGGCCTACGAGCAGTACTTC.